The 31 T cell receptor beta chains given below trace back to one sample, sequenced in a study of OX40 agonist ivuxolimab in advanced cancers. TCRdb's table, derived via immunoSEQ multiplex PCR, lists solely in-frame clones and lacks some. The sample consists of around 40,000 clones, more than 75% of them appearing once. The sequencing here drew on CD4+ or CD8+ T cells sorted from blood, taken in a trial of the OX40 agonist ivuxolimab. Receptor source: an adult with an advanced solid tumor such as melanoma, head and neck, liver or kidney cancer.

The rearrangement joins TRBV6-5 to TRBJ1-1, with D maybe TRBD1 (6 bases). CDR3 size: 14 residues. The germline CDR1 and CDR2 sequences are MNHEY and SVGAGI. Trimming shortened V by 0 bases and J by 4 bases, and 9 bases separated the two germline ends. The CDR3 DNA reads TGTGCCAGCAGTTACTCAGGGGGGATCACTGAAGCTTTCTTT. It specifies CASSYSGGITEAFF.

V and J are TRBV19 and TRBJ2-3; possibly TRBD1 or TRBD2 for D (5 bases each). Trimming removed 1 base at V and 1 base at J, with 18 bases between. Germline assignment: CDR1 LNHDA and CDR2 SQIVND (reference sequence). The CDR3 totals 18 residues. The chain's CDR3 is CASSIGAGLGSRTDTQYF. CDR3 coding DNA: TGTGCCAGTAGTATAGGTGCAGGGTTGGGGAGCCGCACAGATACGCAGTATTTT.

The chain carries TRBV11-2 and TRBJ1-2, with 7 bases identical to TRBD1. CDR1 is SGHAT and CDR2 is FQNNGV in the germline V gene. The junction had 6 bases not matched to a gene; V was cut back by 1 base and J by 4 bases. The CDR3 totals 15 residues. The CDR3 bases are TGTGCCAGCAGCTTAGCGTTCGGGACAGTCTATGGCTACACCTTC. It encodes CASSLAFGTVYGYTF.

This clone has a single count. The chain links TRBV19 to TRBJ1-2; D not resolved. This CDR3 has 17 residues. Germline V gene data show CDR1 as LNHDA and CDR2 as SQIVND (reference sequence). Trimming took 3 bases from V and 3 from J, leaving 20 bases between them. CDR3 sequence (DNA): TGTGCCAGTAGTATCACGACCGCGGGCACCTTGTACTATGGCTACACCTTC. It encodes CASSITTAGTLYYGYTF.

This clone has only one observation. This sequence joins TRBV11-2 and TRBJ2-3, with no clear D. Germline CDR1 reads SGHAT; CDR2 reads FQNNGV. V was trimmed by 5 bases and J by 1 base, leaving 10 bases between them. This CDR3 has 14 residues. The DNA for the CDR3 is TGTGCCAGCAGCCTCCGGTTCGGCACAGATACGCAGTATTTT. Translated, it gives CASSLRFGTDTQYF.

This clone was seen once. The CDR3 sequence: CASRKGTSDYNEQFF. DNA of the CDR3: TGTGCCAGCAGGAAGGGGACTAGTGACTACAATGAGCAGTTCTTC. The chain uses TRBV27 and TRBJ2-1, with 8 bases aligning to TRBD2. The trim removed 6 bases at V and 3 bases at J, leaving 7 bases unmatched. The CDR3 length is 15 residues. Germline CDR1 reads MNHEY; CDR2 reads SMNVEV (reference sequence).

The CDR3: CASSPIPDRGVHEQYF. In DNA form, the CDR3 reads TGTGCCAGCAGCCCCATCCCCGACAGGGGGGTCCACGAGCAGTACTTC. The J gene is TRBJ2-7, the V gene TRBV7-9; 9 bases are a match to TRBD1. Trimming removed 5 bases from V and 5 bases from J; junction bases left unmatched: 13. This CDR3 is built from 16 residues. Germline loops: CDR1 SEHNR, CDR2 FQNEAQ (reference sequence).

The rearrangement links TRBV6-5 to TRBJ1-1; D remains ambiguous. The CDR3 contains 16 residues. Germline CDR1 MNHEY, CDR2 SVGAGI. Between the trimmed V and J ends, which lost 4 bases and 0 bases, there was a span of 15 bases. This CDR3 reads CASSLTERPMNTEAFF. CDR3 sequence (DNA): TGTGCCAGCAGTTTGACGGAGAGACCGATGAACACTGAAGCTTTCTTT.

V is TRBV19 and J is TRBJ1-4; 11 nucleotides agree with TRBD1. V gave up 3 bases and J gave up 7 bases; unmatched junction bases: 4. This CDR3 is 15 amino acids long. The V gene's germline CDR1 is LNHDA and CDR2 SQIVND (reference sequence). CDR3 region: CASSIWTGGREKLFF. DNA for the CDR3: TGTGCCAGTAGTATTTGGACAGGGGGCCGTGAAAAACTGTTTTTT.

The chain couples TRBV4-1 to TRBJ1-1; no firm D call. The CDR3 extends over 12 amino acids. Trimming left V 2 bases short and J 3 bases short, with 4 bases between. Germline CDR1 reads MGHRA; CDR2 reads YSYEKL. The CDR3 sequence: CASSQLDTEAFF. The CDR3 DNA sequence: TGCGCCAGCAGCCAACTCGACACTGAAGCTTTCTTT.

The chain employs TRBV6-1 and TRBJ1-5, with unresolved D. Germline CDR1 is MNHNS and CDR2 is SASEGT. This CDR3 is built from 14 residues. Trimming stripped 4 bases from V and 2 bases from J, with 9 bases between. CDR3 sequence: CASSVGYGNQPQHF. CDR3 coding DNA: TGTGCCAGCAGTGTAGGTTACGGCAATCAGCCCCAGCATTTT.

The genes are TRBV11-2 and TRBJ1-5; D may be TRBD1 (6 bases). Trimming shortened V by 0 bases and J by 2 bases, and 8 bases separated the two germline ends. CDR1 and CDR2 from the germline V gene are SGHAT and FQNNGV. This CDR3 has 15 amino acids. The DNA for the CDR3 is TGTGCCAGCAGCTTAGAGGGGGCAGGCAATCAGCCCCAGCATTTT. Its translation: CASSLEGAGNQPQHF. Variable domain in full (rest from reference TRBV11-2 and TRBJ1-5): EAGVAQSPRYKIIEKRQSVAFWCNPISGHATLYWYQQILGQGPKLLIQFQNNGVVDDSQLPKDRFSAERLKGVDSTLKIQPAKLEDSAVYLCASSLEGAGNQPQHFGDGTRLSIL.

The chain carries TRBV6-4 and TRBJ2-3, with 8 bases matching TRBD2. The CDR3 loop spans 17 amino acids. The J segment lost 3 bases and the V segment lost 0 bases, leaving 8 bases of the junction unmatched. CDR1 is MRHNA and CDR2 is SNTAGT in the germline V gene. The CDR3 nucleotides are TGTGCCAGCAGTGACTCTAGTACCGCGGGGGGAACAGATACGCAGTATTTT. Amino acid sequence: CASSDSSTAGGTDTQYF.

CDR3 protein: CASSYANRGAFEGVGRQYF. CDR3 DNA sequence: TGCGCCAGCAGCTACGCCAACAGGGGGGCTTTCGAGGGGGTCGGTAGGCAGTACTTC. The chain recombines TRBV4-1 with TRBJ2-7; 8 positions agree with TRBD1. CDR3 length: 19 residues. Per the germline V gene, CDR1 is MGHRA and CDR2 is YSYEKL. V gave up 5 bases and J gave up 9 bases; unmatched junction bases: 27.

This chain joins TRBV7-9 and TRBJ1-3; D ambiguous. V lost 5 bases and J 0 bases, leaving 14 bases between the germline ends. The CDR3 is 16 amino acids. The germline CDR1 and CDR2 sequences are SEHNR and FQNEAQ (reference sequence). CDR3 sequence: CASSLYRASSGNTIYF. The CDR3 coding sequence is TGTGCCAGCAGCCTTTATCGAGCAAGCTCTGGAAACACCATATATTTT.

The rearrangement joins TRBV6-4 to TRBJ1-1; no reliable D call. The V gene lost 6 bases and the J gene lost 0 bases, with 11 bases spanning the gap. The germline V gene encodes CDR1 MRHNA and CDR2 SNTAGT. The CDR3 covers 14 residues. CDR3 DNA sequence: TGTGCCAGCAGGCAGACGGGGATGAACACTGAAGCTTTCTTT. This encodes CASRQTGMNTEAFF.

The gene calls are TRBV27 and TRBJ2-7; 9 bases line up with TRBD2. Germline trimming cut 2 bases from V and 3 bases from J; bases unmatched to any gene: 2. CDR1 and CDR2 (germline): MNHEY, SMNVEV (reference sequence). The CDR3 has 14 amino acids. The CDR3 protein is CASSLLAGSYEQYF. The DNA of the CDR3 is TGTGCCAGCAGTTTACTAGCGGGGAGCTACGAGCAGTACTTC.

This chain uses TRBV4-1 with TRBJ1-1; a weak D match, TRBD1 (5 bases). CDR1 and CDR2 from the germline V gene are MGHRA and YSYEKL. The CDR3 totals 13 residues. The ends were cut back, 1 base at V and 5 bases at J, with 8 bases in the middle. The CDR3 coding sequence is TGCGCCAGCAGCCAAGTCTCAGGGACTGAAGCTTTCTTT. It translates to CASSQVSGTEAFF.

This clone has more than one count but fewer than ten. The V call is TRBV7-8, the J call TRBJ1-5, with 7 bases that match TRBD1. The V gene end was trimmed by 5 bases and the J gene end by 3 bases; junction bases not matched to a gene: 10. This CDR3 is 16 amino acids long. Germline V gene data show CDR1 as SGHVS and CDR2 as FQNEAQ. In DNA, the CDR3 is TGTGCCAGCAGCCCCGTCGGACAGGCGTCCAATCAGCCCCAGCATTTT. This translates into CASSPVGQASNQPQHF.

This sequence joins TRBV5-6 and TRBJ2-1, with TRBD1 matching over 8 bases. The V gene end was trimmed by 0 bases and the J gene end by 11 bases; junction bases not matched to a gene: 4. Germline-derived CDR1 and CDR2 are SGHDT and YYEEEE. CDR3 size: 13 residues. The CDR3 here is CASSLATGGKQFF. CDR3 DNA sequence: TGTGCCAGCAGCTTGGCCACAGGGGGGAAGCAGTTCTTC.

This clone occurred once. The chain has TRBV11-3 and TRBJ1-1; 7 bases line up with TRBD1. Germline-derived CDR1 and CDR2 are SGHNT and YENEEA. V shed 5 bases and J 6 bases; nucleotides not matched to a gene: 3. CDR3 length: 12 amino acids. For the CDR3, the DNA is TGTGCCAGCAGCGCCGGACAGGCTGAAGCTTTCTTT. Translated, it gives CASSAGQAEAFF. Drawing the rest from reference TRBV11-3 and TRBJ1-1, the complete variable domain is EAGVVQSPRYKIIEKKQPVAFWCNPISGHNTLYWYLQNLGQGPELLIRYENEEAVDDSQLPKDRFSAERLKGVDSTLKIQPAELGDSAVYLCASSAGQAEAFFGQGTRLTVV.

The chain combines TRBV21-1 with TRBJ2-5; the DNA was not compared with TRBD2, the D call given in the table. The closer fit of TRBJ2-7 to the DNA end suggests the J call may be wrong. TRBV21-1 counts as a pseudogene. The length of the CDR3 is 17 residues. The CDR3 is CASSKEYGSKVWYEQYF. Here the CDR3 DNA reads TGTGCCAGCAGCAAAGAGTACGGTAGCAAGGTTTGGTACGAGCAGTACTTC.

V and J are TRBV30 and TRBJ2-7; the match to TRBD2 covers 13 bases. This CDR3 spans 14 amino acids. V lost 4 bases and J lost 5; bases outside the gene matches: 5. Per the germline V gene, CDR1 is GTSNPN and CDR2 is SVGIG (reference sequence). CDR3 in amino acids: CAWTPGLAGNEQYF. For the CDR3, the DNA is TGTGCCTGGACCCCGGGACTAGCGGGAAACGAGCAGTACTTC.

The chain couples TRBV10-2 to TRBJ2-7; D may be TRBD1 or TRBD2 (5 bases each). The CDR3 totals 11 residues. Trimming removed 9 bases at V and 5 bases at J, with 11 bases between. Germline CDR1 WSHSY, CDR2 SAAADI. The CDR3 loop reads CASSGTHEQYF. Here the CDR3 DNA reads TGCGCCAGTTCGGGGACCCACGAGCAGTACTTC.

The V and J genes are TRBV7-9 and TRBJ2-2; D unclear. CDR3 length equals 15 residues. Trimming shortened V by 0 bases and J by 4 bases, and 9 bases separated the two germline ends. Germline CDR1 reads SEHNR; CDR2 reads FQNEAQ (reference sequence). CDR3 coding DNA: TGTGCCAGCAGCTTAGCTCCCCACCTCACCGGGGAGCTGTTTTTT. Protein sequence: CASSLAPHLTGELFF.

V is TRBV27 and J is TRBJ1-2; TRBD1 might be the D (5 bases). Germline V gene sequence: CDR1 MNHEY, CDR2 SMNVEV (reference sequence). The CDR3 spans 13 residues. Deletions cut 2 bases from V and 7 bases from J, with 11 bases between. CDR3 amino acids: CASSLGGIVGYTF. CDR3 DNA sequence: TGTGCCAGCAGTTTAGGGGGAATAGTTGGCTACACCTTC.

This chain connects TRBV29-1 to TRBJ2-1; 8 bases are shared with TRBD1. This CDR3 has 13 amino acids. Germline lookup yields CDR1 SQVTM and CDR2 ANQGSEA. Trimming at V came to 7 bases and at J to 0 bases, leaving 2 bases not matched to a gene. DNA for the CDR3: TGCAGCGCTGGACAGGGCTCCTACAATGAGCAGTTCTTC. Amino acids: CSAGQGSYNEQFF.

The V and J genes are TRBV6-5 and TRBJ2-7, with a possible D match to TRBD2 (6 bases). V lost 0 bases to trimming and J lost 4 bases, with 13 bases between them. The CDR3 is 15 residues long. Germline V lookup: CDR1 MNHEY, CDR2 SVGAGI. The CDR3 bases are TGTGCCAGCAGTTACTCGCCGGGACTGGAATACGAGCAGTACTTC. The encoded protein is CASSYSPGLEYEQYF.

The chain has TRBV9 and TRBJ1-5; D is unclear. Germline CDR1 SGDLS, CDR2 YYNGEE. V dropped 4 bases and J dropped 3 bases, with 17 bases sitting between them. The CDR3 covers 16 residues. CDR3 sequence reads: CASSPSANLNNQPQHF. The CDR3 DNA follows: TGTGCCAGCAGCCCCTCAGCGAACCTAAACAATCAGCCCCAGCATTTT. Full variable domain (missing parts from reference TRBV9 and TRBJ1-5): DSGVTQTPKHLITATGQRVTLRCSPRSGDLSVYWYQQSLDQGLQFLIQYYNGEERAKGNILERFSAQQFPDLHSELNLSSLELGDSALYFCASSPSANLNNQPQHFGDGTRLSIL.

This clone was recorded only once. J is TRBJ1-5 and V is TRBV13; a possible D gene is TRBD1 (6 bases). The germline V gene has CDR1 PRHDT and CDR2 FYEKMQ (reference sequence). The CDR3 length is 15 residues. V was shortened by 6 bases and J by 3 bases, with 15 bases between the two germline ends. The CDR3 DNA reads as TGTGCCAGCAGACATAAACAGGGCCTCAATCAGCCCCAGCATTTT. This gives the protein CASRHKQGLNQPQHF.

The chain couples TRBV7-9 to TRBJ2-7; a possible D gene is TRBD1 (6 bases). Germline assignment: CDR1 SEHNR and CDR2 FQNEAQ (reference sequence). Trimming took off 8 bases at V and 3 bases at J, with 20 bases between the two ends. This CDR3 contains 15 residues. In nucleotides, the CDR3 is TGTGCCAGCGTGGTTTCAACCGGGACACACTACGAGCAGTACTTC. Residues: CASVVSTGTHYEQYF. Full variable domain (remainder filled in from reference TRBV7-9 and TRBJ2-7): DTGVSQNPRHKITKRGQNVTFRCDPISEHNRLYWYRQTLGQGPEFLTYFQNEAQLEKSRLLSDRFSAERPKGSFSTLEIQRTEQGDSAMYLCASVVSTGTHYEQYFGPGTRLTVT.